The next 11 T cell receptor beta chains were all read from a single sample in a study of radiotherapy plus CTLA-4 blockade in lung cancer (dated by TCRdb to the late 2010s). Libraries were made using the immunoSEQ multiplex PCR assay. Not all clones reach the TCRdb copy of this immuneACCESS table, which keeps in-frame sequences only. Checked studies attribute under half of the gap to unresolved V genes and leave the rest unexplained. The sample contains around 100,000 clones, about four fifths of them found a single time. In total, the top ten clones hold approximately 2.6% of the sample. Sequencing used peripheral blood, obtained from a patient treated with radiotherapy plus ipilimumab. The receptors originated from a human donor with non-small cell lung cancer who had a partial response to radiotherapy plus ipilimumab. Some clones in this sample may be carry-over from other donors' samples.

The chain carries TRBV6-5 and TRBJ1-2; 7 bases fit TRBD1. The CDR3 runs to 14 residues. CDR1 is MNHEY and CDR2 is SVGAGI in the germline V gene. The V segment lost 4 bases and the J segment 6 bases; nucleotides outside the gene matches: 8. The CDR3, as DNA: TGTGCCAGCAGTTTACAGGGGAAATATGATGGCTACACCTTC. Protein product: CASSLQGKYDGYTF.

The chain is built from TRBV11-3 and TRBJ2-1; D gene ambiguous. The CDR3 extends over 11 amino acids. In germline, CDR1 is SGHNT, CDR2 YENEEA. Between the trimmed V and J ends, which lost 0 bases and 8 bases, there was a span of 2 bases. This CDR3 reads CASSLDDEQFF. In nucleotides, the CDR3 is TGTGCCAGCAGCTTAGACGATGAGCAGTTCTTC.

This clone has a single count. The gene calls are TRBV28 and TRBJ2-5; 8 bases match TRBD2. Germline loops: CDR1 MDHEN, CDR2 SYDVKM. With V trimmed by 10 bases and J by 4 bases, 11 bases remained unmatched. The CDR3 is 14 residues long. The CDR3 DNA follows: TGTGCCACTCGACTCGGGGGGGGTTTAGAGACCCAGTACTTC. This encodes CATRLGGGLETQYF. The whole variable domain, remainder taken from reference TRBV28 and TRBJ2-5, is DVKVTQSSRYLVKRTGEKVFLECVQDMDHENMFWYRQDPGLGLRLIYFSYDVKMKEKGDIPEGYSVSREKKERFSLILESASTNQTSMYLCATRLGGGLETQYFGPGTRLLVL.

The V gene is TRBV7-9, the J gene TRBJ2-5; perhaps TRBD2 as D (6 bases). The DNA matches TRBJ2-7 better at its end, which makes the J call doubtful. The CDR3 sequence is 13 residues long. Germline V lookup: CDR1 SEHNR, CDR2 FQNEAQ (reference sequence). The CDR3 bases are TGTGCCAGCAGCCGGGACTCACCCTACGAGCAGTACTTC. Amino acids: CASSRDSPYEQYF.

The chain couples TRBV6-6 to TRBJ1-1, with 7 bases matching TRBD1. The CDR3 is 16 residues long. The germline CDR1 and CDR2 sequences are MNHNY and SVGAGI (reference sequence). Trimming took 4 bases from V and 0 from J; bases not matched to a gene: 8. CDR3 DNA: TGTGCCAGCAGTTGGGACCCGGGACAGATGAACACTGAAGCTTTCTTT. This codes for CASSWDPGQMNTEAFF.

This clone has a single count. The V and J genes are TRBV9 and TRBJ2-7, with D possibly being TRBD1 (6 bases). The V end lost 4 bases, the J end lost 0 bases, and 14 bases lay between the germline ends. Germline V gene lookup returns CDR1 SGDLS and CDR2 YYNGEE. This CDR3 has 15 residues. The CDR3 DNA follows: TGTGCCAGCAGCCCAGGGGCTTCTTTCTCCTACGAGCAGTACTTC. It specifies CASSPGASFSYEQYF.

This clone is medium-sized (0.01 to 0.1%). V usage is TRBV7-2 and J usage is TRBJ2-1, with TRBD1 as a possible D gene (5 bases). V shed 5 bases and J shed 7 bases, with 18 bases lying between them. The CDR3 contains 15 residues. Germline V CDR1 and CDR2: SGHTA, FQGNSA. The CDR3 DNA reads TGTGCCAGCAGCCGCGGTCCAGGGTTACCGAATGAGCAGTTCTTC. Protein product: CASSRGPGLPNEQFF.

CDR3 DNA: TGCAGCGTTGACCCACTAGCGGGAATTCATGGAGAGCAGTTCTTC. This sequence encodes CSVDPLAGIHGEQFF. The chain employs TRBV29-1 and TRBJ2-1; 10 bases fit TRBD2. The CDR3 totals 15 residues. Germline V CDR1 and CDR2: SQVTM, ANQGSEA. With V trimmed by 3 bases and J by 10 bases, 12 bases remained unmatched.

The chain uses TRBV29-1 and TRBJ1-1; TRBD1 matches at 9 bases. J lost 1 base, V lost 7 bases, and 4 bases had no gene match. CDR1 is SQVTM, CDR2 ANQGSEA, per germline. CDR3 size: 13 residues. The CDR3 is CSGHRGPNTEAFF. The CDR3 DNA reads TGCAGCGGTCACAGGGGGCCGAACACTGAAGCTTTCTTT.

This clone appeared a few times. Here the CDR3 reads CASTRDRQYF. CDR3 in DNA: TGTGCCAGCACCCGGGACAGGCAGTACTTC. This sequence joins TRBV6-5 and TRBJ2-7; 7 nucleotides agree with TRBD1. Germline V gives CDR1 MNHEY, CDR2 SVGAGI. V shed 7 bases and J 9 bases; nucleotides not matched to a gene: 3. CDR3 length: 10 residues.

CDR3 nucleotides: TGTGCCACCAGCAGAGACAGGGGGCACTTT. Its translation is CATSRDRGHF. The rearrangement joins TRBV15 to TRBJ1-6; 7 bases are a match to TRBD1. With 0 bases clipped from V and 19 bases from J, the junction kept 0 bases outside the gene matches. Germline assignment: CDR1 LNHNV and CDR2 YYDKDF (reference sequence). The CDR3 spans 10 residues. Full variable domain (rest looked up from reference TRBV15 and TRBJ1-6): DAMVIQNPRYQVTQFGKPVTLSCSQTLNHNVMYWYQQKSSQAPKLLFHYYDKDFNNEADTPDNFQSRRPNTSFCFLDIRSPGLGDTAMYLCATSRDRGHFGNGTRLTVT.